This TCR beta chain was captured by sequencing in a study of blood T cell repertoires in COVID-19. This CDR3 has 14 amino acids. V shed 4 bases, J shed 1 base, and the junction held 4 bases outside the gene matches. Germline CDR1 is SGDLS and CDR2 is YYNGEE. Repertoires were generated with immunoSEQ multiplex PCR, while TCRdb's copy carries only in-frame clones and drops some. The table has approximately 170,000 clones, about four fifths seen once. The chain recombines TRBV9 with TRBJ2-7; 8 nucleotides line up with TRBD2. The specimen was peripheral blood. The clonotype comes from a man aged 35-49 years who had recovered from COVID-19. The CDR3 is CASSFGRVSYEQYF. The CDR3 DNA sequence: TGTGCCAGCAGCTTCGGGAGGGTGTCCTACGAGCAGTACTTC. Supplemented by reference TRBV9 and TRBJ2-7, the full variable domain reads DSGVTQTPKHLITATGQRVTLRCSPRSGDLSVYWYQQSLDQGLQFLIQYYNGEERAKGNILERFSAQQFPDLHSELNLSSLELGDSALYFCASSFGRVSYEQYFGPGTRLTVT.